This T cell receptor (beta chain) was identified in a study of blood T cell repertoires in COVID-19. Study at large: Specimens from acute and convalescent COVID-19 originated in the United States, Italy and Spain.

Clones were read by immunoSEQ multiplex PCR, and TCRdb kept only the in-frame ones, dropping some. The sample lists some 46,000 clones, more than 70% occurring once. This clone turned up a few times. The CDR3 is made up of 15 amino acids. V lost 1 base and J lost 0, with 10 bases in between. The germline V gene has CDR1 SGHRS and CDR2 YFSETQ. J is TRBJ1-1 and V is TRBV5-1; the D is unclear. This TCR was sampled from a woman of 80 years or more with acute or convalescent COVID-19. Sequencing used peripheral blood. The CDR3 here is CASSLRTEMNTEAFF. The DNA for the CDR3 is TGCGCCAGCAGCTTGCGAACAGAAATGAACACTGAAGCTTTCTTT.